This T cell receptor beta chain was recorded in a study of healthy donors' naive CD4 and CD8 T cells. Study-level background: Donors came from three age groups: 20-25, 40-50 and 60-70 years.

Starting from around 470 ng of total RNA, TCR libraries were made with linear amplification. MiXCR, run by TCRdb on the reads, gives a single entry per CDR3 protein. The sample holds roughly 200,000 distinct CDR3 sequences, around 74% seen once. The study's findings and limits: Reportedly, most V and J gene segments showed naive CD4+ versus CD8+ bias. Negatively charged CDR3s marked CD8+ lineage; positively charged CDR3s marked CD4+ lineage.

As regards this clonotype: Its antigen remains unknown.

The receptor's source is a pool of human donors in good health; the sample pools cells from several healthy donors. Sequencing was done on a sample of naive CD4+ and CD8+ T cells sorted from blood, pooled from several donors.

The CDR3 is CASSVPPSSYNEQFF. In nucleotides, the CDR3 is TGTGCCAGCAGTGTCCCACCATCGTCCTACAATGAGCAGTTCTTC. V and J are TRBV6-2 or TRBV6-3 and TRBJ2-1; D unresolved. With 5 bases removed from V and 1 base from J, the gap between germline ends came to 12 bases. Germline V gene lookup returns CDR1 MNHEY and CDR2 SVGEGT. The length of the CDR3 is 15 residues.